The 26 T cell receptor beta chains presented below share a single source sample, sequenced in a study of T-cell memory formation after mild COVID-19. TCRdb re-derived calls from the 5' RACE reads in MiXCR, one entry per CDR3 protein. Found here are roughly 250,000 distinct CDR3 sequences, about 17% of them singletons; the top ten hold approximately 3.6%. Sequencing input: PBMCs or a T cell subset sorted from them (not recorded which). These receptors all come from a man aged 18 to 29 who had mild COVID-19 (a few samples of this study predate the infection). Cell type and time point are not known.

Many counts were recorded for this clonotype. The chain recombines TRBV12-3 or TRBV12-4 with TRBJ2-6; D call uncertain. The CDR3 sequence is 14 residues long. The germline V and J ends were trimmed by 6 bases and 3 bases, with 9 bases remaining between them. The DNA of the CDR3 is TGTGCCAGCAGCCCCTGGGATGGGGCCAACGTCCTGACTTTC. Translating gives CASSPWDGANVLTF.

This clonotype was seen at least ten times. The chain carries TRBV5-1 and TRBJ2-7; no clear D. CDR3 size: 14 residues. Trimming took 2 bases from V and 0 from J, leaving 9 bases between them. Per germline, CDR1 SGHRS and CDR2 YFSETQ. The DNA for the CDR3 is TGCGCCAGCAGCTTAGACCGTAGCTCCTACGAGCAGTACTTC. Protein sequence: CASSLDRSSYEQYF.

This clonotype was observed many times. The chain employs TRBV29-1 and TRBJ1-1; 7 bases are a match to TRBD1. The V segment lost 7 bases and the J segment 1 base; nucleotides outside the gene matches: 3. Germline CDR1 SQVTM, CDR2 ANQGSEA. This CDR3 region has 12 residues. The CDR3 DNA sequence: TGCAGCGGAGGGGGCTGGAACACTGAAGCTTTCTTT. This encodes CSGGGWNTEAFF.

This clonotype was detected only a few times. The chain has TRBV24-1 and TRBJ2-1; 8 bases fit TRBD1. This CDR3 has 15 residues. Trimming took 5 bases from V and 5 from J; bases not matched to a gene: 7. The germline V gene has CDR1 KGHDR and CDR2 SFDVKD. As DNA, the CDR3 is TGTGCCACCAGTGGAGGCAGGGGGCTTAACAATGAGCAGTTCTTC. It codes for CATSGGRGLNNEQFF.

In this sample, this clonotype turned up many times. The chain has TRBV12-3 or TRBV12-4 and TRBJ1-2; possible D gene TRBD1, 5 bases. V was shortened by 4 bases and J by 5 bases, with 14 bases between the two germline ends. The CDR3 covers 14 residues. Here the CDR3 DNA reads TGTGCCAGCAGTTCCTCAGACAGAGTTTATGGCTACACCTTC. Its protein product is CASSSSDRVYGYTF.

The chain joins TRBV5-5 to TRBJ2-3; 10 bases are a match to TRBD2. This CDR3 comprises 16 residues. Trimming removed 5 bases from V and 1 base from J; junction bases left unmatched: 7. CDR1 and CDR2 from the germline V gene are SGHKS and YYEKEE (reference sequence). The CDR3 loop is CASSLAGGTGTDTQYF. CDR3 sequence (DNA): TGTGCCAGCAGTTTAGCGGGGGGTACCGGCACAGATACGCAGTATTTT.

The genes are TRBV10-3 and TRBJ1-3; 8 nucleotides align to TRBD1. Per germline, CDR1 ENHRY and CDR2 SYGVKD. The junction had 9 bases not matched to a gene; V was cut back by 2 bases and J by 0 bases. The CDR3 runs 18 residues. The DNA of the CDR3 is TGTGCCATCAGTGAGAGAACGACAGGGGCGAGCTCTGGAAACACCATATATTTT. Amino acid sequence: CAISERTTGASSGNTIYF.

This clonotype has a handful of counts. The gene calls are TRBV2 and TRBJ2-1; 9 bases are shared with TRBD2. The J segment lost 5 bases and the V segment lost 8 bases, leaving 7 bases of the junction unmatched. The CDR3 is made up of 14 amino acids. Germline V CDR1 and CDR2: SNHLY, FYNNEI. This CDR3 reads CASRGRGLNNEQFF. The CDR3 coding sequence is TGTGCCAGCCGCGGGAGGGGGCTCAACAATGAGCAGTTCTTC. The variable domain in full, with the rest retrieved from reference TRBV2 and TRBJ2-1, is EPEVTQTPSHQVTQMGQEVILRCVPISNHLYFYWYRQILGQKVEFLVSFYNNEISEKSEIFDDQFSVERPDGSNFTLKIRSTKLEDSAMYFCASRGRGLNNEQFFGPGTRLTVL.

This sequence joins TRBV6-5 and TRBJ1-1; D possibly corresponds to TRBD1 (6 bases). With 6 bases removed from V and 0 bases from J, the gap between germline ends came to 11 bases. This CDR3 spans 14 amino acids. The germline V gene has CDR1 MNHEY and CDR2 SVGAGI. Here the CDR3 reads CASRWTEMNTEAFF. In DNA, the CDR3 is TGTGCCAGCAGGTGGACAGAAATGAACACTGAAGCTTTCTTT.

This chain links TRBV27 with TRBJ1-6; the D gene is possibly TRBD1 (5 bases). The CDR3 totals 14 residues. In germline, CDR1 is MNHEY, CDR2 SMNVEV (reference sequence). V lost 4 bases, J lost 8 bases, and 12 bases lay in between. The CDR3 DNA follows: TGTGCCAGCAGTTACGGGGGGATAGATTCACCCCTCCACTTT. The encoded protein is CASSYGGIDSPLHF.

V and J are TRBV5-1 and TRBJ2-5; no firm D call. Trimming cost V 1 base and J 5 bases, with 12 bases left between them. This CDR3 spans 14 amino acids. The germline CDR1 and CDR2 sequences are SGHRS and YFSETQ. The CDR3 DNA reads TGCGCCAGCAGCTTGACACCGGGCTCGGAGACCCAGTACTTC. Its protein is CASSLTPGSETQYF.

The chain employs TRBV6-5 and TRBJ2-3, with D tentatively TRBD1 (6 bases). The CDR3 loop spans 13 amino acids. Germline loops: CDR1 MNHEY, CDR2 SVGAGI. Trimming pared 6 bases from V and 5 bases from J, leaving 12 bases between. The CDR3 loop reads CASSGDRRDTQYF. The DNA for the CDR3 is TGTGCCAGCAGCGGCGACAGGAGAGATACGCAGTATTTT.

CDR3 residues: CASSRTGDSGNTIYF. The CDR3 DNA reads as TGCGCCAGCAGCCGAACAGGGGACTCTGGAAACACCATATATTTT. V and J are TRBV5-1 and TRBJ1-3; 7 nucleotides match TRBD1. V gave up 4 bases and J gave up 0 bases; unmatched junction bases: 4. The CDR3 spans 15 residues. Per the germline V gene, CDR1 is SGHRS and CDR2 is YFSETQ.

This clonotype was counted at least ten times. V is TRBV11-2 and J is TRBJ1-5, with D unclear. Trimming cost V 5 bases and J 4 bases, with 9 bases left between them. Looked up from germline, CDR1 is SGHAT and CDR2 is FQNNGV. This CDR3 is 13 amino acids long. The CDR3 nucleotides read TGTGCCAGCAGCCGTGAGGAGAATCAGCCCCAGCATTTT. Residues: CASSREENQPQHF. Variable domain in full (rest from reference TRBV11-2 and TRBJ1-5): EAGVAQSPRYKIIEKRQSVAFWCNPISGHATLYWYQQILGQGPKLLIQFQNNGVVDDSQLPKDRFSAERLKGVDSTLKIQPAKLEDSAVYLCASSREENQPQHFGDGTRLSIL.

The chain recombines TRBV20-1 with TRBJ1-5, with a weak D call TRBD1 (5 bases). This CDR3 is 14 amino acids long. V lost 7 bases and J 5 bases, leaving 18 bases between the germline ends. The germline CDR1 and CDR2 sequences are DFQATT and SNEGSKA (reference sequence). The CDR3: CSVSSGQGHQPQHF. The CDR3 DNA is TGCAGTGTGTCGTCGGGGCAGGGTCATCAGCCCCAGCATTTT.

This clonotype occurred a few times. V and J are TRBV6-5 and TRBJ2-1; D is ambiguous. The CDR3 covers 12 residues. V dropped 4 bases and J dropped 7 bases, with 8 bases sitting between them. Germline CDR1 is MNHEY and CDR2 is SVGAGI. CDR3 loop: CASSSHGNEQFF. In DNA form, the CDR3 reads TGTGCCAGCAGTTCCCACGGGAATGAGCAGTTCTTC.

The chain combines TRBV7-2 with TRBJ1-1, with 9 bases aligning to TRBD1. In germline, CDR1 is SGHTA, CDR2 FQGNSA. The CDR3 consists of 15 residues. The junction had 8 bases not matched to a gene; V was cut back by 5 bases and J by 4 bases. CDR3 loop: CASSTWDRVGTEAFF. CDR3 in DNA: TGTGCCAGCAGCACGTGGGACAGGGTTGGCACTGAAGCTTTCTTT.

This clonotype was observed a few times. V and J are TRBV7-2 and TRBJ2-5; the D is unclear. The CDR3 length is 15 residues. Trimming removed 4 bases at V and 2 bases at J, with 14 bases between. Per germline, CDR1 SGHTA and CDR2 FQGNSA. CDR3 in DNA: TGTGCCAGCAGCTACAACACGGACGTACAAGAGACCCAGTACTTC. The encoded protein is CASSYNTDVQETQYF.

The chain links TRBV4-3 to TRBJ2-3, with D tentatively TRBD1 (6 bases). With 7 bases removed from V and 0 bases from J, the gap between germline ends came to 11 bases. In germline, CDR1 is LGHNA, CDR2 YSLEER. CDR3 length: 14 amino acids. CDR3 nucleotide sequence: TGCGCCAGCAAGGGGGTGACTAGCACAGATACGCAGTATTTT. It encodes CASKGVTSTDTQYF.

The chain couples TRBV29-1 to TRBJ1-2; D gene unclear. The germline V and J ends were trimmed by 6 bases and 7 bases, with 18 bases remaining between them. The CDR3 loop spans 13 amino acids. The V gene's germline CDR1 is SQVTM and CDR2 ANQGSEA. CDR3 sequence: CSVKGLFTIGYTF. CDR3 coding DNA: TGCAGCGTGAAAGGACTGTTCACGATTGGCTACACCTTC.

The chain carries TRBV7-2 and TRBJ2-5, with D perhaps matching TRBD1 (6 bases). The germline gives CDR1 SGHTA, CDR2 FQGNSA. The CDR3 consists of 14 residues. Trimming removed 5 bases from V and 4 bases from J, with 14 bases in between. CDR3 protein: CASSPGTTRETQYF. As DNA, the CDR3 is TGTGCCAGCAGCCCCGGGACAACGCGAGAGACCCAGTACTTC.

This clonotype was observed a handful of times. The DNA for the CDR3 is TGTGCCAGCAGCTTGGTCTCTCAGGACACAGATACGCAGTATTTT. This gives the protein CASSLVSQDTDTQYF. This chain uses TRBV5-5 with TRBJ2-3; D gene unclear. This CDR3 has 15 residues. Germline lookup yields CDR1 SGHKS and CDR2 YYEKEE (reference sequence). Trimming cost V 0 bases and J 2 bases, with 10 bases left between them.

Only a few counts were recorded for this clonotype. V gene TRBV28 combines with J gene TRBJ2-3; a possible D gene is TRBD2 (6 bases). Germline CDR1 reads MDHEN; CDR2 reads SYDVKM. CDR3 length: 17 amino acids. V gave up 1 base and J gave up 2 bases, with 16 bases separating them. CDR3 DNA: TGTGCCAGCAGTTTATCAGGCCTAGGAGGGGCCACAGATACGCAGTATTTT. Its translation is CASSLSGLGGATDTQYF.

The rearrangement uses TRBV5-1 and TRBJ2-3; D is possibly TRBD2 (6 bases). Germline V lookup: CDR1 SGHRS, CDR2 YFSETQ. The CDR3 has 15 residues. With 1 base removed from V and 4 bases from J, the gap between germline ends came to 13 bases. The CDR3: CASSLSGVPPDTQYF. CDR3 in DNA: TGCGCCAGCAGCTTGTCGGGGGTGCCGCCAGATACGCAGTATTTT.

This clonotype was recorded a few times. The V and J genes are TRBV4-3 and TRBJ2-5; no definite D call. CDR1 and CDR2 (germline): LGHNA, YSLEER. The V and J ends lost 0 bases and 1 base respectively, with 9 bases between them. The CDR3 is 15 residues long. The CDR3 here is CASSQEPVPQETQYF. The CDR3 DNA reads TGCGCCAGCAGCCAAGAACCAGTCCCCCAAGAGACCCAGTACTTC.

The CDR3 DNA is TGCAGTGCTAGAAACGGGTCACCCACTTCACCCCTCCACTTT. Translated: CSARNGSPTSPLHF. This chain joins TRBV20-1 and TRBJ1-6; D not resolved. The CDR3 totals 14 residues. V was clipped by 2 bases and J by 9 bases, with 14 bases between them. From germline, CDR1 is DFQATT and CDR2 SNEGSKA (reference sequence).